Listed below are T cell receptor beta chains from one sample, sequenced in a study of T cell responses to AZD1222 COVID-19 vaccine. Measured with immunoSEQ multiplex PCR; TCRdb has only the in-frame clones, and not every one. Here the sample spans 150,000 to 200,000 clones, just under 90% being singletons. The starting material was peripheral blood, obtained 28 days after the second dose of the MenACWY control vaccine. These receptors were collected from an adult who received the MenACWY meningococcal vaccine as a control. CDR3s include the opening cysteine and the closing phenylalanine or tryptophan. The order of the fields is J gene, V gene, D gene, CDR3 protein. A D gene is named only where the DNA matches it firmly.

J gene: TRBJ2-2
V gene: TRBV7-9
D gene: TRBD2
CDR3 protein: CAHAGGRGNTGELFF

J gene: TRBJ1-4
V gene: TRBV5-5
D gene: -
CDR3 protein: CASSPPPTVSEKLFF

J gene: TRBJ2-2
V gene: TRBV9
D gene: -
CDR3 protein: CASSSGYTGELFF

J gene: TRBJ1-1
V gene: TRBV5-6
D gene: -
CDR3 protein: CASSLRGPLMNTEAFF

J gene: TRBJ2-7
V gene: TRBV7-2
D gene: -
CDR3 protein: CASSLDAGGYEQYF

J gene: TRBJ2-1
V gene: TRBV28
D gene: TRBD2
CDR3 protein: CASSLDPGLGLNEQFF

J gene: TRBJ1-2
V gene: TRBV19
D gene: -
CDR3 protein: CASSVQGTYSYGYTF

J gene: TRBJ2-7
V gene: TRBV6-2/TRBV6-3
D gene: TRBD2
CDR3 protein: CASSSIGLAYEQYF

J gene: TRBJ2-7
V gene: TRBV7-2
D gene: -
CDR3 protein: CASSLRLEGGEQYF

J gene: TRBJ2-5
V gene: TRBV19
D gene: TRBD1
CDR3 protein: CASSPLPGQRRVWTQYF

J gene: TRBJ2-2
V gene: TRBV18
D gene: TRBD2
CDR3 protein: CASSPYLAENTGELFF

J gene: TRBJ1-1
V gene: TRBV10-3
D gene: -
CDR3 protein: CAITPAPNTEAFF

J gene: TRBJ2-3
V gene: TRBV10-2
D gene: -
CDR3 protein: CASSEGPRRADTQYF

J gene: TRBJ1-2
V gene: TRBV5-1
D gene: -
CDR3 protein: CASSLVLTGLYGYTF

J gene: TRBJ2-7
V gene: TRBV5-4
D gene: -
CDR3 protein: CASSSSTVAYEQYF

J gene: TRBJ2-2
V gene: TRBV5-1
D gene: TRBD1
CDR3 protein: CASSPRTGDTGELFF

J gene: TRBJ1-2
V gene: TRBV28
D gene: -
CDR3 protein: CASLSGGPRGYTF

J gene: TRBJ1-5
V gene: TRBV4-3
D gene: -
CDR3 protein: CASSQEGGQPQHF

J gene: TRBJ2-1
V gene: TRBV5-1
D gene: TRBD2
CDR3 protein: CASSALAGVVNEQFF

J gene: TRBJ1-5
V gene: TRBV30
D gene: TRBD1
CDR3 protein: CAWAGTASDQPQHF

J gene: TRBJ2-3
V gene: TRBV3-1/TRBV3-2
D gene: -
CDR3 protein: CASSQPTGSYTDTQYF

J gene: TRBJ2-7
V gene: TRBV10-2
D gene: -
CDR3 protein: CASSSRVYEQYF

J gene: TRBJ1-2
V gene: TRBV29-1
D gene: -
CDR3 protein: CSVVAPGGSNYGYTF

J gene: TRBJ2-2
V gene: TRBV24-1
D gene: -
CDR3 protein: CATSGAKNTGELFF

J gene: TRBJ2-7
V gene: TRBV18
D gene: -
CDR3 protein: CASSPVDRSYEQYF

J gene: TRBJ2-1
V gene: TRBV5-4
D gene: -
CDR3 protein: CASSDATINEQFF

J gene: TRBJ2-2
V gene: TRBV19
D gene: -
CDR3 protein: CASSTRTFGELFF

J gene: TRBJ2-6
V gene: TRBV5-4
D gene: -
CDR3 protein: CASSLEPASQGANVLTF

J gene: TRBJ2-5
V gene: TRBV6-5
D gene: -
CDR3 protein: CASSYGYQETQYF

J gene: TRBJ2-4
V gene: TRBV9
D gene: TRBD1
CDR3 protein: CASSVTGVVGNIQYF

J gene: TRBJ1-3
V gene: TRBV9
D gene: -
CDR3 protein: CASSAIDRSGGNTIYF

J gene: TRBJ2-3
V gene: TRBV7-2
D gene: -
CDR3 protein: CASSLGPLKGSDTQYF

J gene: TRBJ2-7
V gene: TRBV6-2/TRBV6-3
D gene: -
CDR3 protein: CASSLTATLPPYEQYF

J gene: TRBJ2-1
V gene: TRBV10-1
D gene: -
CDR3 protein: CARKLGGGRDWSYNEQFF

J gene: TRBJ2-4
V gene: TRBV18
D gene: TRBD2
CDR3 protein: CASSPLEGWLAENIQYF

J gene: TRBJ2-7
V gene: TRBV9
D gene: -
CDR3 protein: CASSVGTETYEQYF

J gene: TRBJ1-1
V gene: TRBV18
D gene: TRBD1
CDR3 protein: CASSRQGGVKTEAFF

J gene: TRBJ1-1
V gene: TRBV9
D gene: -
CDR3 protein: CASSRGEGTEAFF

J gene: TRBJ2-1
V gene: TRBV19
D gene: -
CDR3 protein: CASGVLGGDNEQFF

J gene: TRBJ1-5
V gene: TRBV3-1/TRBV3-2
D gene: -
CDR3 protein: CASSQGSNQPQHF

J gene: TRBJ2-5
V gene: TRBV10-1
D gene: -
CDR3 protein: CASSESISDSRGTQYF

J gene: TRBJ2-2
V gene: TRBV5-4
D gene: -
CDR3 protein: CASSLGGNTGELFF

J gene: TRBJ2-2
V gene: TRBV19
D gene: -
CDR3 protein: CASSRGELFF

J gene: TRBJ1-5
V gene: TRBV6-2/TRBV6-3
D gene: TRBD1
CDR3 protein: CASSPGTGTNQPQHF

J gene: TRBJ1-4
V gene: TRBV7-8
D gene: -
CDR3 protein: CASSSGRGGEKLFF

J gene: TRBJ2-6
V gene: TRBV28
D gene: -
CDR3 protein: CASSRAGTSGANVLTF

J gene: TRBJ2-1
V gene: TRBV4-3
D gene: TRBD2
CDR3 protein: CASSQHSGLAEFF

J gene: TRBJ1-2
V gene: TRBV5-1
D gene: -
CDR3 protein: CASSLGPYGYTF

J gene: TRBJ1-1
V gene: TRBV5-1
D gene: -
CDR3 protein: CASSPPLEGTEAFF

J gene: TRBJ1-2
V gene: TRBV20-1
D gene: -
CDR3 protein: CSAPRVYGYTF

J gene: TRBJ2-3
V gene: TRBV24-1
D gene: TRBD1
CDR3 protein: CATSDRTGRVPTDTQYF

J gene: TRBJ1-1
V gene: TRBV6-5
D gene: -
CDR3 protein: CASSPRNLRTEAFF